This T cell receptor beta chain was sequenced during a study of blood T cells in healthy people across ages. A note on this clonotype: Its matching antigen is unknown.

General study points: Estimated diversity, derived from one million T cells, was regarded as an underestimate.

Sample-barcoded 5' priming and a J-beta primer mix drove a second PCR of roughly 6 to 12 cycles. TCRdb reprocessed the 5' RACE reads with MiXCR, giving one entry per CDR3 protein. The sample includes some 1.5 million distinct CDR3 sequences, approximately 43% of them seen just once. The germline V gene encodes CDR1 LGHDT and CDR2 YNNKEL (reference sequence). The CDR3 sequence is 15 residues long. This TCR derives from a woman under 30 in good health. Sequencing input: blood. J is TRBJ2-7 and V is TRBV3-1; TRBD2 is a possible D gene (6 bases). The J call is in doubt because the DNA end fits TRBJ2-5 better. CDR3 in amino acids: CASSIPLASQETQYF. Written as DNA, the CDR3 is TGTGCCAGCAGCATCCCCCTAGCGTCGCAAGAGACCCAGTACTTC.